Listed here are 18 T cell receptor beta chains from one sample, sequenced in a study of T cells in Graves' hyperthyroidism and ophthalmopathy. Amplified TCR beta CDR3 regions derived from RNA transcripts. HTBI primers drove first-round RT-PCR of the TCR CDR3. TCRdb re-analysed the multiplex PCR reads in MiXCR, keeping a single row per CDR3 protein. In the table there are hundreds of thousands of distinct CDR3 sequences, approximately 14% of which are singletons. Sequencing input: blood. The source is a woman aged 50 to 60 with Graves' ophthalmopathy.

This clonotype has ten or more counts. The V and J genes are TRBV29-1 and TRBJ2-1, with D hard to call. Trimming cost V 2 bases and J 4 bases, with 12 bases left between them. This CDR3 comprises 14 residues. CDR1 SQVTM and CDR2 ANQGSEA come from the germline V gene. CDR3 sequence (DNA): TGCAGCGTTGAATTCCAGGTGGTTTACAATGAGCAGTTCTTC. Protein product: CSVEFQVVYNEQFF.

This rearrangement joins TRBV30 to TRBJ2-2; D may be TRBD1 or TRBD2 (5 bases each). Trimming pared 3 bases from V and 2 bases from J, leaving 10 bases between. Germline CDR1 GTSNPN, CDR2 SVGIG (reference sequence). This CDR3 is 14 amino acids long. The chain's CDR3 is CAWRKGPNTGELFF. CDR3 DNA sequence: TGTGCCTGGAGGAAGGGACCAAACACCGGGGAGCTGTTTTTT.

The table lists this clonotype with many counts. The CDR3: CASSAPGQGDSPLHF. The CDR3 nucleotides are TGTGCCAGCAGCGCGCCGGGACAGGGAGATTCACCCCTCCACTTT. V usage is TRBV7-2 and J usage is TRBJ1-6; TRBD1 matches at 9 bases. Unmatched junction bases numbered 7, after V lost 5 bases and J lost 8 bases. This CDR3 has 15 residues. Germline assignment: CDR1 SGHTA and CDR2 FQGNSA.

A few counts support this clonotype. The CDR3 DNA is TGTGCCAGCAGCCACAGGTTCTCCTCTGGAAACACCATATATTTT. Amino acids: CASSHRFSSGNTIYF. This chain links TRBV5-6 with TRBJ1-3; D might be TRBD1 (5 bases). Deletions cut 4 bases from V and 0 bases from J, with 11 bases between. The CDR3 sequence is 15 residues long. Germline CDR1 and CDR2: SGHDT and YYEEEE. The full variable domain, completed using reference TRBV5-6 and TRBJ1-3, is DAGVTQSPTHLIKTRGQQVTLRCSPKSGHDTVSWYQQALGQGPQFIFQYYEEEERQRGNFPDRFSGHQFPNYSSELNVNALLLGDSALYLCASSHRFSSGNTIYFGEGSWLTVV.

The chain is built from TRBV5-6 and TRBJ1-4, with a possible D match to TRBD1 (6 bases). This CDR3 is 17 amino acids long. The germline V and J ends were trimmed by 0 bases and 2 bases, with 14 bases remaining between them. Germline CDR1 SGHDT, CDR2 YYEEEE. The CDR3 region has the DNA TGTGCCAGCAGCTTGGGTCGGAGGGGGTTGACTAATGAAAAACTGTTTTTT. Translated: CASSLGRRGLTNEKLFF.

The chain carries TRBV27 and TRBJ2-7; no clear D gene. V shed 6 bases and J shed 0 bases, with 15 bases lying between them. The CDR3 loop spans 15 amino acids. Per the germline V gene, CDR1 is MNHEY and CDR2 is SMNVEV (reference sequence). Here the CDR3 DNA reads TGTGCCAGCAGCCCCAGGACCTACTACTCCTACGAGCAGTACTTC. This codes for CASSPRTYYSYEQYF.

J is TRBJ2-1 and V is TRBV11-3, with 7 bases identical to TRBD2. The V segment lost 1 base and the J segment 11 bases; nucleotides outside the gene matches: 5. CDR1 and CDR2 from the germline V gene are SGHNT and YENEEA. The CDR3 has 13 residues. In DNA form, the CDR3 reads TGTGCCAGCAGCTTAGTTCCAGCGGGACAGCAGTTCTTC. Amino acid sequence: CASSLVPAGQQFF. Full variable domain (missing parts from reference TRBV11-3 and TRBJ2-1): EAGVVQSPRYKIIEKKQPVAFWCNPISGHNTLYWYLQNLGQGPELLIRYENEEAVDDSQLPKDRFSAERLKGVDSTLKIQPAELGDSAVYLCASSLVPAGQQFFGPGTRLTVL.

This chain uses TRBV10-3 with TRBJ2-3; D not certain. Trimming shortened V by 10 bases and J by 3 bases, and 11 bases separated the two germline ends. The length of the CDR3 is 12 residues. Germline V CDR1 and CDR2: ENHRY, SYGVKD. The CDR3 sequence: CATTSVTDTQYF. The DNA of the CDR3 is TGTGCCACGACCTCAGTGACAGATACGCAGTATTTT.

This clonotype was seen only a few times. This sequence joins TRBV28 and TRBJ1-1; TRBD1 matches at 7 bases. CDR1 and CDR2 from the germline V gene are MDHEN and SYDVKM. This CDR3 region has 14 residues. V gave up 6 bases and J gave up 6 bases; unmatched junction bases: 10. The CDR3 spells CASRGGQLGSEAFF. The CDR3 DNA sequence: TGTGCCAGCAGGGGGGGACAGCTGGGTTCTGAAGCTTTCTTT. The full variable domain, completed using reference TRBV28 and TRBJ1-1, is DVKVTQSSRYLVKRTGEKVFLECVQDMDHENMFWYRQDPGLGLRLIYFSYDVKMKEKGDIPEGYSVSREKKERFSLILESASTNQTSMYLCASRGGQLGSEAFFGQGTRLTVV.

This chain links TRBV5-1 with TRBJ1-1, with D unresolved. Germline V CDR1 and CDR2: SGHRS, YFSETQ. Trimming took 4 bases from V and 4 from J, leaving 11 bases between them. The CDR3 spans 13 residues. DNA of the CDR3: TGCGCCAGCAGCACCCCGAGAGGCACTGAAGCTTTCTTT. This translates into CASSTPRGTEAFF. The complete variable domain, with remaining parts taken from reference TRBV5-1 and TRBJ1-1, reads KAGVTQTPRYLIKTRGQQVTLSCSPISGHRSVSWYQQTPGQGLQFLFEYFSETQRNKGNFPGRFSGRQFSNSRSEMNVSTLELGDSALYLCASSTPRGTEAFFGQGTRLTVV.

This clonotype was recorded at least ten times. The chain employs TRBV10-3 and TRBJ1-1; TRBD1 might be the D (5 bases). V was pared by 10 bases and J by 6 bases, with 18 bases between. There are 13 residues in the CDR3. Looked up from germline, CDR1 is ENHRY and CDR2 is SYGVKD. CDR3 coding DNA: TGTGCCACGGCCCGGGCGGGGGTCGCTGAAGCTTTCTTT. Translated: CATARAGVAEAFF.

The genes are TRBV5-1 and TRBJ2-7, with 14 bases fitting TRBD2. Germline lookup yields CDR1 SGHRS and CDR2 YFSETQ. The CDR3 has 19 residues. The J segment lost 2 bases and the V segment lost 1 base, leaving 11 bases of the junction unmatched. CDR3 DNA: TGCGCCAGCAGCTTGACTACCGGGACTAGCGGGAGTATGCCCTACGAGCAGTACTTC. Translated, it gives CASSLTTGTSGSMPYEQYF.

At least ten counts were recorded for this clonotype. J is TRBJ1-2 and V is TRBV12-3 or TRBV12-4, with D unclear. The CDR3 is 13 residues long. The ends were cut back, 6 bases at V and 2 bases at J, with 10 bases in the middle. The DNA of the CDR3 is TGTGCCAGCAGAACGATTCCAAACTATGGCTACACCTTC. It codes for CASRTIPNYGYTF.

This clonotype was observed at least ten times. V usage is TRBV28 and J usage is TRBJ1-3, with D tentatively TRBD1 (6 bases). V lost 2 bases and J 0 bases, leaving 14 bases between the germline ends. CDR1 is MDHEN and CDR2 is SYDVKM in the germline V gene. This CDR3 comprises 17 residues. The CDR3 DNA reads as TGTGCCAGCAGTTTACGGGCCCACAGGGACTCTGGAAACACCATATATTTT. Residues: CASSLRAHRDSGNTIYF.

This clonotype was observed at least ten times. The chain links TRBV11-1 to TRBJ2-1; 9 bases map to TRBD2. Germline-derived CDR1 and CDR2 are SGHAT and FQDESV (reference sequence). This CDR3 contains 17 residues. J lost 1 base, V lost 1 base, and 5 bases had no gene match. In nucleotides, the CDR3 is TGTGCCAGCAGCTTAGTCGGCGGGAGGGGTTCCTACAATGAGCAGTTCTTC. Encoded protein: CASSLVGGRGSYNEQFF.

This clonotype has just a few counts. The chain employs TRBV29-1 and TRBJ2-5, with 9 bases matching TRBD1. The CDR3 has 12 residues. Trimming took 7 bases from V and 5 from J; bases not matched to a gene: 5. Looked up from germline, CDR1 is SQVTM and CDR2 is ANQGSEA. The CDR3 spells CSAQGAWETQYF. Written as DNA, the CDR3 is TGCAGCGCACAGGGGGCATGGGAGACCCAGTACTTC.

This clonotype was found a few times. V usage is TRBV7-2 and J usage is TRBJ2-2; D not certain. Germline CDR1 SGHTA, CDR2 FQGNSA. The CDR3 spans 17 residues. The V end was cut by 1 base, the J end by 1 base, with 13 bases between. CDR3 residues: CASSLVELSLNTGELFF. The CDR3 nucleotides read TGTGCCAGCAGCTTAGTTGAACTGTCCTTGAACACCGGGGAGCTGTTTTTT.

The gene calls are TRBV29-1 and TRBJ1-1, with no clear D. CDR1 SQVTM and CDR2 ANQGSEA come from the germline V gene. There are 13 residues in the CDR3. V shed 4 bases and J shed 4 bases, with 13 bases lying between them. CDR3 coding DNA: TGCAGCGTTGTGAATAGTGGATCCACTGAAGCTTTCTTT. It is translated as CSVVNSGSTEAFF.